This entry lists 12 T cell receptor beta chains sequenced from one sample in a study of Tregs in tolerant kidney transplant recipients (dated 2019 in TCRdb). Taken with the paper, the label for time point translates to: blood sample drawn before combined kidney and bone marrow transplant. The method was the immunoSEQ multiplex PCR assay. Sourced from immuneACCESS, this table was stored by TCRdb with only in-frame sequences that have V and J called. A share of the clones is absent; for the studies checked, an unresolved V gene accounts for under half, and the remainder has no known explanation. A total of about 110,000 clones appear in this sample, around 90% of them only once. The ten biggest clones cover under 0.35% of the sample. The sequences come from CD4+ T cells from blood, collected before the transplant. The receptors stem from a human donor who received a combined kidney and bone marrow transplant.

The chain uses TRBV5-5 and TRBJ2-7, with D maybe TRBD2 (6 bases). The CDR3 runs to 14 residues. The V end was cut by 4 bases, the J end by 0 bases, with 11 bases between. CDR1 SGHKS and CDR2 YYEKEE come from the germline V gene (reference sequence). CDR3 in DNA: TGTGCCAGCAGCCCCGGGGAGGTCTCCTACGAGCAGTACTTC. Residues: CASSPGEVSYEQYF. Variable domain in full (rest from reference TRBV5-5 and TRBJ2-7): DAGVTQSPTHLIKTRGQQVTLRCSPISGHKSVSWYQQVLGQGPQFIFQYYEKEERGRGNFPDRFSARQFPNYSSELNVNALLLGDSALYLCASSPGEVSYEQYFGPGTRLTVT.

This rearrangement joins TRBV29-1 to TRBJ1-1; weak D call: TRBD1 (6 bases). This CDR3 is 12 amino acids long. CDR1 is SQVTM, CDR2 ANQGSEA, per germline. V lost 7 bases and J 4 bases, leaving 13 bases between the germline ends. The CDR3: CSEYRAGTEAFF. CDR3 DNA sequence: TGCAGCGAGTACAGGGCGGGCACTGAAGCTTTCTTT. The full variable domain, its missing parts supplied by reference TRBV29-1 and TRBJ1-1, is SAVISQKPSRDICQRGTSLTIQCQVDSQVTMMFWYRQQPGQSLTLIATANQGSEATYESGFVIDKFPISRPNLTFSTLTVSNMSPEDSSIYLCSEYRAGTEAFFGQGTRLTVV.

The chain carries TRBV2 and TRBJ2-6, with D uncertain. CDR3 length: 14 amino acids. The germline V gene encodes CDR1 SNHLY and CDR2 FYNNEI. The ends were cut back, 4 bases at V and 4 bases at J, with 8 bases in the middle. The CDR3 protein is CASSVASGANVLTF. CDR3 DNA sequence: TGTGCCAGCAGTGTGGCTTCCGGGGCCAACGTCCTGACTTTC.

The chain employs TRBV2 and TRBJ1-2, with D possibly TRBD1 on 5 matching bases. V lost 8 bases, J lost 0 bases, and 28 bases lay in between. The CDR3 covers 19 residues. The V gene's germline CDR1 is SNHLY and CDR2 FYNNEI. CDR3 DNA: TGTGCCAGCCCGGAGTTTCAAGGGGATCCCTACAATACTAACTATGGCTACACCTTC. Residues: CASPEFQGDPYNTNYGYTF.

In nucleotides, the CDR3 is TGTGCCAGCAGCCTACAGGGTACAACTAATGAAAAACTGTTTTTT. This codes for CASSLQGTTNEKLFF. The J gene is TRBJ1-4, the V gene TRBV2, with D maybe TRBD1 (6 bases). The CDR3 spans 15 residues. V gave up 6 bases and J gave up 0 bases, with 11 bases separating them. CDR1 and CDR2 from the germline V gene are SNHLY and FYNNEI.

A remark on this clone: Other DNA sequences from this sample encode an identical CDR3 as well. The chain is built from TRBV5-4 and TRBJ1-2; perhaps TRBD1 as D (6 bases). This CDR3 comprises 14 residues. V lost 1 base and J 4 bases, leaving 11 bases between the germline ends. From germline, CDR1 is SGHNT and CDR2 YYREEE (reference sequence). DNA for the CDR3: TGTGCCAGCAGCTTGACAGGGTTGGGCTATGGCTACACCTTC. This codes for CASSLTGLGYGYTF.

The chain joins TRBV4-1 to TRBJ2-1, with 14 bases identical to TRBD2. CDR3 length equals 15 residues. CDR1 and CDR2 (germline): MGHRA, YSYEKL. Trimming took 3 bases from V and 8 from J; bases not matched to a gene: 3. This CDR3 reads CASSHPGLAGDEQFF. The CDR3 coding sequence is TGCGCCAGCAGCCACCCGGGACTAGCGGGAGATGAGCAGTTCTTC.

The chain recombines TRBV6-5 with TRBJ2-7; D is possibly TRBD2 (5 bases). Trimming cost V 5 bases and J 5 bases, with 19 bases left between them. CDR3 length: 15 amino acids. Germline loops: CDR1 MNHEY, CDR2 SVGAGI. As DNA, the CDR3 is TGTGCCAGCAGTCCACCGGGGTCACCCTCGAACGAGCAGTACTTC. Its protein product is CASSPPGSPSNEQYF.

The chain recombines TRBV11-3 with TRBJ2-3; 11 bases align to TRBD1. Germline V gene sequence: CDR1 SGHNT, CDR2 YENEEA. There are 15 residues in the CDR3. Germline trimming cut 3 bases from V and 4 bases from J; bases unmatched to any gene: 3. The DNA of the CDR3 is TGTGCCAGCAGCTTCGGACAGGGGGCAGCAGATACGCAGTATTTT. Protein product: CASSFGQGAADTQYF.

The chain links TRBV28 to TRBJ2-7, with D maybe TRBD2 (5 bases). Deletions cut 8 bases from V and 3 bases from J, with 23 bases between. The CDR3 consists of 16 residues. CDR1 is MDHEN, CDR2 SYDVKM, per germline. Here the CDR3 reads CASLFRGPQIIYEQYF. CDR3 nucleotide sequence: TGTGCCAGCCTCTTCCGCGGGCCGCAAATAATCTACGAGCAGTACTTC.

The chain combines TRBV18 with TRBJ2-6, with 7 bases lining up with TRBD1. The CDR3 is 18 amino acids. The V and J ends lost 1 base and 0 bases, in that order; junction bases with no gene match: 6. CDR1 is KGHSH, CDR2 LQKENI, per germline. CDR3 sequence (DNA): TGTGCCAGCTCACCACGGGGACAGTCCTTCTCTGGGGCCAACGTCCTGACTTTC. Protein product: CASSPRGQSFSGANVLTF.

This clone was seen only once. This rearrangement joins TRBV2 to TRBJ2-5; D gene ambiguous. V dropped 5 bases and J dropped 2 bases, with 3 bases sitting between them. The CDR3 contains 11 residues. Germline CDR1 reads SNHLY; CDR2 reads FYNNEI. The CDR3 sequence is CASSQQETQYF. The CDR3 DNA reads as TGTGCCAGCAGTCAACAAGAGACCCAGTACTTC.